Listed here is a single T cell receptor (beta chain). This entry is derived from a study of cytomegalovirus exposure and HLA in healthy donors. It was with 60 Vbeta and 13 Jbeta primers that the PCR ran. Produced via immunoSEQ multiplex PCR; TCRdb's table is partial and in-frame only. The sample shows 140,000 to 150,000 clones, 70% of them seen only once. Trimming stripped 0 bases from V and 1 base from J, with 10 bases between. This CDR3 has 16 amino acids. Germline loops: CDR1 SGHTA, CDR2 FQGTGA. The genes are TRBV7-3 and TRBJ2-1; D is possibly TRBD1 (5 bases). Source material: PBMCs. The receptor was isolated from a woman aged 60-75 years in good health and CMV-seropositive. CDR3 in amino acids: CASSLTGQGSYNEQFF. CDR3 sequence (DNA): TGTGCCAGCAGCTTAACGGGTCAGGGTTCCTACAATGAGCAGTTCTTC.